The text below deals with one T cell receptor beta chain. Its specificity is not known. The entry originates in a study of vaccination effects on CD4 cells after COVID-19. Study-level information: Sampling occurred a median 72 days post second dose, range 14 to 241. The study's findings and limits: Convalescent patients were scarce, and early post-infection timepoints were absent.

At the end of around eleven days of culture, CD4+ T cells were isolated. The cohort was immunized with two doses of either the BNT162b2 or mRNA-1273 vaccine. Cultures got half-medium changes with IL-2 on days 3 and 7. Libraries were prepared by immunoSEQ multiplex PCR; TCRdb keeps only in-frame clonotypes and omits some of them. The sample lists approximately 74,000 clones, nearly 75% occurring once. Between the trimmed V and J ends, which lost 4 bases and 0 bases, there was a span of 4 bases. Germline lookup yields CDR1 SNHLY and CDR2 FYNNEI. CDR3 size: 14 residues. The receptor's source is a human donor who received a COVID-19 vaccine. The chain has TRBV2 and TRBJ2-6; no clear D gene. The input for sequencing was CD4+ T cells from PBMCs cultured without peptide, taken after COVID-19 vaccination. CDR3 sequence (DNA): TGTGCCAGCAGTGTTCTCTCTGGGGCCAACGTCCTGACTTTC. Translating gives CASSVLSGANVLTF.